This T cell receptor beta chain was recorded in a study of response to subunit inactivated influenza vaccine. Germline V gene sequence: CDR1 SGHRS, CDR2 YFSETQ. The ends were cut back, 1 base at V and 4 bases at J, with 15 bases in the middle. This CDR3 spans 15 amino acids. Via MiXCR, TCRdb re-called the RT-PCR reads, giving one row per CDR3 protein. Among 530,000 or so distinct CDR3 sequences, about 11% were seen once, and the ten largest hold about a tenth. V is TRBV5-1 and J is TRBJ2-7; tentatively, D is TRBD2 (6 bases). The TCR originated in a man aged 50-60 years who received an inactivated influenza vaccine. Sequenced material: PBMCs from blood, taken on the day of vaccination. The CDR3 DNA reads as TGCGCCAGCAGCTTGAGCCCAGGCAGCGGGTACGAGCAGTACTTC. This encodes CASSLSPGSGYEQYF.